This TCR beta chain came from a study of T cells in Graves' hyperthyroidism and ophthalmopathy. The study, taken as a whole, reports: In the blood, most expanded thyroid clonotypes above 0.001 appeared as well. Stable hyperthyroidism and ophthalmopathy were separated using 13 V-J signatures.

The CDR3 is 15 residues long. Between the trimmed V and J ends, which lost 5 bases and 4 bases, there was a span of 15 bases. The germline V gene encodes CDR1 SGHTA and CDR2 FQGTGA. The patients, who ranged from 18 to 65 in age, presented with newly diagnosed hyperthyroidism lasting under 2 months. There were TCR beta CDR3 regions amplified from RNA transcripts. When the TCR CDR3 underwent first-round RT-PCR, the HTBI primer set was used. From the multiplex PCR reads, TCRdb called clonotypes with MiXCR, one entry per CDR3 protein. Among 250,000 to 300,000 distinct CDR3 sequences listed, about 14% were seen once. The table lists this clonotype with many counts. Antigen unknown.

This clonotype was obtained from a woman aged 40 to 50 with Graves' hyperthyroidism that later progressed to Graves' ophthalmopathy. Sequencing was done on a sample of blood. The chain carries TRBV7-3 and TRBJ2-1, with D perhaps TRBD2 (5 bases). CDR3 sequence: CASSVGPTGYNEQFF. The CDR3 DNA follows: TGTGCCAGCAGCGTCGGCCCAACGGGGTACAATGAGCAGTTCTTC.